This T cell receptor (beta chain) was profiled in a study of beta chain features in type 1 diabetes. Staining for CD45RO/CCR7/CD25/CD127/CD95/CD27 allowed sorting of CD4+ naive, central memory, regulatory and stem cell-like memory cells. Ten or more counts support this clone. Investigators reverse transcribed all isolated RNA, so they sequenced expressed TCRB transcripts. Clones were sequenced by immunoSEQ multiplex PCR, and TCRdb holds only the in-frame ones, with some missing. The sample contains 300,000 or so clones, 8% of which appear only once. The sequenced sample was central memory CD4+ T cells from blood. The receptor's source is a woman aged 18-29 years in good health.

The CDR3 loop reads CASSRTTGNTIYF. CDR3 sequence (DNA): TGTGCCAGCAGCCGAACAACAGGAAACACCATATATTTT. This rearrangement joins TRBV7-2 to TRBJ1-3; no clear D. The V end was cut by 5 bases, the J end by 4 bases, with 9 bases between. The CDR3 runs to 13 residues. Germline V gene lookup returns CDR1 SGHTA and CDR2 FQGNSA.